The clone carrying this T cell receptor (beta chain) has only a few counts. As yet, its antigen is unknown. This entry is derived from a study of beta chain features in type 1 diabetes. For the study at large: In age, gender and cell yields, patients were similar to healthy donors. General study points: Shortening that was moderate but significant affected the TCRB CDR3s of Type 1 diabetes patients in all four CD4+ subsets. Sampled from patients, naive, central memory and Treg TCRB repertoires appeared more similar than those sampled from healthy donors.

This CDR3 has 14 residues. The V gene's germline CDR1 is SGHTA and CDR2 FQGNSA. J lost 2 bases, V lost 5 bases, and 6 bases had no gene match. As every portion of the isolated RNA was reverse transcribed, the sequencing read expressed TCRB transcripts. Sequencing used immunoSEQ multiplex PCR; TCRdb keeps in-frame clones, though not all of them. The data hold roughly 180,000 clones, with roughly 8% observed a single time. The source of this sequence is a man between 18 and 35 years old with type 1 diabetes. V is TRBV7-2 and J is TRBJ2-7; 7 nucleotides match TRBD1. The sequenced sample was central memory CD4+ T cells from blood. The CDR3 DNA reads TGTGCCAGCAGCCAACAGGGGCTACCCTACGAGCAGTACTTC. As protein: CASSQQGLPYEQYF.